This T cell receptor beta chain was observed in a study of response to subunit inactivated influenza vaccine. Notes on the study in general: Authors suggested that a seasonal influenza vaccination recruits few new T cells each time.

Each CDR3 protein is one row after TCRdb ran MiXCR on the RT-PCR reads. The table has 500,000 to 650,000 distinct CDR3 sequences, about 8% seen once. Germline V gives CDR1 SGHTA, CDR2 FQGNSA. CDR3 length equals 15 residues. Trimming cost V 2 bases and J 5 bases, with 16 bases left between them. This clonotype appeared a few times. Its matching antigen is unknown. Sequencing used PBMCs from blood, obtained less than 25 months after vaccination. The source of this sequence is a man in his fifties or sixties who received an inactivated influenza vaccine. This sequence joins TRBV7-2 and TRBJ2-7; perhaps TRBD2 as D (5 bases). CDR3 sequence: CASSLTSALAHEQYF. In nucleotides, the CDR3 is TGTGCCAGCAGCTTAACTAGTGCTCTTGCCCACGAGCAGTACTTC.